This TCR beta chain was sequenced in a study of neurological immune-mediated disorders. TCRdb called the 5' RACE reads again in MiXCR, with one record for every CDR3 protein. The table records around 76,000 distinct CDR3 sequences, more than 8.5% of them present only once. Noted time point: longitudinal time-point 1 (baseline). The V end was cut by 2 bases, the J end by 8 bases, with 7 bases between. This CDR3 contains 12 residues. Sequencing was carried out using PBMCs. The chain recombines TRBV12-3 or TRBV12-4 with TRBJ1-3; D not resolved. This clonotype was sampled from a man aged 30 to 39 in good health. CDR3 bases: TGTGCCAGCAGTTTAATGAGAGACACCATATATTTT. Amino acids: CASSLMRDTIYF.